A selection of T cell receptor beta chains follows, all from one sample in a study of OX40 agonist ivuxolimab in advanced cancers. Here immunoSEQ multiplex PCR was the method, and the copy in TCRdb shows in-frame clones only, minus some. The table lists roughly 77,000 clones, 92% of them singletons, with around 10% in the top ten. The starting material was CD4+ or CD8+ T cells sorted from blood, obtained in a trial of the OX40 agonist ivuxolimab. These receptors came from an adult with an advanced solid tumor such as melanoma, head and neck, liver or kidney cancer. CDR3s include the opening cysteine and the closing phenylalanine or tryptophan. A D gene is named only where the DNA matches it firmly. Clone size is not always given. Where it is, it says once, few, many or a class for expanded clones.

j_call clone_size v_call d_call cdr3_nt cdr3_aa
TRBJ1-2 . TRBV5-5 TRBD1 TGTGCCAGCAGCTCAGACAGGGAGGATGGCTACACCTTC CASSSDREDGYTF
TRBJ1-1 once TRBV19 . TGTGCCAGTAACCCCGATGGCCTGACAGGCTTCACTGAAGCTTTCTTT CASNPDGLTGFTEAFF
TRBJ2-2 . TRBV11-2 . TGTGCCAGCAGCTTAGACAACACCGGGGAGCTGTTTTTT CASSLDNTGELFF
TRBJ2-7 . TRBV2 . TGTGCCAGCAGTGAACGGCAGACACTTCAGTGGAAAAGTGGCGAGCAGTACTTC CASSERQTLQWKSGEQYF
TRBJ2-1 . TRBV9 . TGTGCCAGCAGCGTAGCTATACTCCCGGGGAATGAGCAGTTCTTC CASSVAILPGNEQFF
TRBJ2-2 . TRBV10-2 . TGCGCCAGCAGTGAATACGGCCTAGCCTCCACCGGGGAGCTGTTTTTT CASSEYGLASTGELFF
TRBJ2-2 . TRBV11-2 . TGTGCCAGCAGCTTAGTGAGCACCGGGGAGCTGTTTTTT CASSLVSTGELFF
TRBJ1-6 once TRBV19 . TGTGCCAGTAATTTCCGAACAGACCTGAATAATTCACCCCTCCACTTT CASNFRTDLNNSPLHF
TRBJ2-7 . TRBV5-4 TRBD1 TGTGCCAGCAGCCGGGGACAGGGGGCTCTGGGAGAGCAGTACTTC CASSRGQGALGEQYF
TRBJ2-3 once TRBV28 . TGTGCCAGCAGTTTAGCCAGGGGGGCAGATACGCAGTATTTT CASSLARGADTQYF
TRBJ2-7 few TRBV9 TRBD2 TGTGCCAGCGCCCCGGGGGGGGGCTACGAGCAGTACTTC CASAPGGGYEQYF
TRBJ2-3 . TRBV25-1 . TGTGCCACCGAGGGAGATACGCAGTATTTT CATEGDTQYF
TRBJ2-2 . TRBV11-3 . TGTGCCAGCAGCTTAGAGGTCCTTGGGGAGCTGTTTTTT CASSLEVLGELFF
TRBJ2-6 . TRBV9 . TGTGCCAGCAGCGTAAAACCTGGGGCCAACGTCCTGACTTTC CASSVKPGANVLTF
TRBJ1-5 . TRBV27 . TGTGCCAGCAGTTTATCATGGAGTAGCAATCAGCCCCAGCATTTT CASSLSWSSNQPQHF
TRBJ2-5 . TRBV9 . TGTGCCAGCAGCGTACCTGGACAAGGCGGGGAGACCCAGTACTTC CASSVPGQGGETQYF
TRBJ2-7 . TRBV6-6 TRBD1 TGTGCCAGCAGCACAGGACAGGGGGGGGGTAACGAGCAGTACTTC CASSTGQGGGNEQYF
TRBJ2-7 . TRBV29-1 . TGCAGCGTTGACAGGGGCTACGAGCAGTACTTC CSVDRGYEQYF
TRBJ2-7 . TRBV7-8 . TGTGCCAGCAGCTTAGCGGAGGGGGTTCCGGCCTACGAGCAGTACTTC CASSLAEGVPAYEQYF
TRBJ2-3 . TRBV9 . TGTGCCAGCAGCGAGAGGAAATGGGGCACAGATACGCAGTATTTT CASSERKWGTDTQYF
TRBJ2-3 . TRBV6-4 . TGTGCCAGCAGTGACTCGTGGGGATCTGGCTCAGATACGCAGTATTTT CASSDSWGSGSDTQYF
TRBJ2-2 . TRBV13 TRBD1 TGTGCCAGCAGCTTGGTAACAGGGGAAGCCGGGGAGCTGTTTTTT CASSLVTGEAGELFF